The clone carrying this T cell receptor (beta chain) was recorded many times. CDR1 MNHNS and CDR2 SASEGT come from the germline V gene. The CDR3 runs 14 residues. Trimming removed 6 bases from V and 7 bases from J; junction bases left unmatched: 4. TCRdb re-derived calls from the 5' RACE reads in MiXCR, one entry per CDR3 protein. Here the sample spans some 30,000 distinct CDR3 sequences, 5.4% being singletons. Time point defined: blood at routine non-recurrence follow-up after resection. The data derive from a study of spatial heterogeneity in lung cancer. Sample: PBMCs, taken at follow-up. The chain carries TRBV6-1 and TRBJ2-1; 12 bases are shared with TRBD2. The TCR sequence derives from a female donor with early-stage non-small cell lung cancer. The CDR3 here is CASRTSGRRNEQFF. CDR3 bases: TGTGCCAGCAGGACTAGCGGGAGACGGAATGAGCAGTTCTTC.